This T cell receptor (beta chain) was identified in a study of T cells in localized non-small cell lung cancer (dated by TCRdb to about 2020). Turning to the overall study: The study analyzed T cell repertoires of 236 early-stage NSCLC patients, comparing tumors and uninvolved tumor-adjacent lungs. The cohort was made up of under 250 treatment-naive NSCLC patients whose localized lung tumors had been resected. NSCLC patients had a mean age of approximately 66 years, and around 140 were male and more than 90 female. Points the paper makes about the study in general: The highest T cell clonality was observed in uninvolved tumor-adjacent lung, where clonality exceeded that of tumor, suggesting that antigenic responses were more focused in uninvolved tumor-adjacent lung. Because of the exploratory design, TCR variables were selected using unadjusted p-values without false-discovery rate correction. Multi-region tumor sequencing was not performed, so intratumor heterogeneity could not be excluded. Higher T cell density in blood was associated with longer overall survival, whereas higher clonality in adjacent lung was associated with shorter survival. A median of around 57 of the top 100 tumor clones turned up in the paired uninvolved adjacent lung, and fewer than 35 of those clones also ranked among the top 100 of that same adjacent lung.

Notes on this clone: Its cognate antigen has yet to be identified. Base quality data are lacking; no much larger clone is found one base away.

At diagnosis, tumor, uninvolved tumor-adjacent lung and peripheral blood were collected and then preserved as a mix of FFPE and fresh-frozen material. For TCR repertoire profiling, blood samples were analyzed in the form of peripheral blood mononuclear cells. The immunoSEQ Assay was used to sequence TCR beta CDR3 regions from DNA. Regarding the original processing steps: To compute T cell density, TCR beta template counts were normalized to usable DNA, which was estimated by amplifying housekeeping genes. Richness was estimated with the preseqR package, extrapolating to 400,000 templates for PBMC samples and 120,000 templates for tissue samples. Clonality was taken to be one minus Pielou's evenness. Tissue-enriched TCRs were identified by differential abundance testing using productive amino-acid clonotypes, minimum total count 5 and alpha 0.1. Repertoire overlap between compartments was quantified with the Jaccard Index and Morisita Overlap Index. GLIPH grouped TCR beta CDR3s together with public tetramer-defined viral CDR3s, and a viral motif had to include at least three viral sequences and show V-gene enrichment. As stored in TCRdb, this immuneACCESS dataset retains in-frame rearrangements with V and J assigned. A fraction of the clones does not appear; measured against another copy, unresolved V genes explain less than half of the discrepancy, and the remainder lacks a known reason. V and J calls plus clone size are reproduced from that table; the DNA served to infer D and trimming. The sample records 55,000 to 65,000 clones, about 90% of which are singletons. The ten largest clonotypes hold approximately 22% of the sample.

Relative to germline, V is 0 bases shorter and J is 3 bases shorter, with 19 bases between their ends. The germline V gene specifies SGDLS as CDR1 and YYNGEE as CDR2. There are 17 amino acids in the CDR3, from cysteine to phenylalanine inclusive. Left in the record is the CDR3 DNA by itself, 51 bases read in frame from the first base. Material: peripheral blood, obtained before any cancer treatment. The chain was built from TRBV9 and TRBJ2-7, with TRBD2 as a weak D call on 7 bases. This clonotype was sampled from a man between 40 and 69 years old with stage I squamous cell lung carcinoma. The encoded CDR3 is CASSVAGGPAGRYEQYF. At the DNA level, the sequence is TGTGCCAGCAGCGTAGCCGGGGGGCCAGCGGGACGCTACGAGCAGTACTTC. Joined to the reference TRBV9 and TRBJ2-7 proteins, this CDR3 gives the full variable domain: DSGVTQTPKHLITATGQRVTLRCSPRSGDLSVYWYQQSLDQGLQFLIQYYNGEERAKGNILERFSAQQFPDLHSELNLSSLELGDSALYFCASSVAGGPAGRYEQYFGPGTRLTVT.